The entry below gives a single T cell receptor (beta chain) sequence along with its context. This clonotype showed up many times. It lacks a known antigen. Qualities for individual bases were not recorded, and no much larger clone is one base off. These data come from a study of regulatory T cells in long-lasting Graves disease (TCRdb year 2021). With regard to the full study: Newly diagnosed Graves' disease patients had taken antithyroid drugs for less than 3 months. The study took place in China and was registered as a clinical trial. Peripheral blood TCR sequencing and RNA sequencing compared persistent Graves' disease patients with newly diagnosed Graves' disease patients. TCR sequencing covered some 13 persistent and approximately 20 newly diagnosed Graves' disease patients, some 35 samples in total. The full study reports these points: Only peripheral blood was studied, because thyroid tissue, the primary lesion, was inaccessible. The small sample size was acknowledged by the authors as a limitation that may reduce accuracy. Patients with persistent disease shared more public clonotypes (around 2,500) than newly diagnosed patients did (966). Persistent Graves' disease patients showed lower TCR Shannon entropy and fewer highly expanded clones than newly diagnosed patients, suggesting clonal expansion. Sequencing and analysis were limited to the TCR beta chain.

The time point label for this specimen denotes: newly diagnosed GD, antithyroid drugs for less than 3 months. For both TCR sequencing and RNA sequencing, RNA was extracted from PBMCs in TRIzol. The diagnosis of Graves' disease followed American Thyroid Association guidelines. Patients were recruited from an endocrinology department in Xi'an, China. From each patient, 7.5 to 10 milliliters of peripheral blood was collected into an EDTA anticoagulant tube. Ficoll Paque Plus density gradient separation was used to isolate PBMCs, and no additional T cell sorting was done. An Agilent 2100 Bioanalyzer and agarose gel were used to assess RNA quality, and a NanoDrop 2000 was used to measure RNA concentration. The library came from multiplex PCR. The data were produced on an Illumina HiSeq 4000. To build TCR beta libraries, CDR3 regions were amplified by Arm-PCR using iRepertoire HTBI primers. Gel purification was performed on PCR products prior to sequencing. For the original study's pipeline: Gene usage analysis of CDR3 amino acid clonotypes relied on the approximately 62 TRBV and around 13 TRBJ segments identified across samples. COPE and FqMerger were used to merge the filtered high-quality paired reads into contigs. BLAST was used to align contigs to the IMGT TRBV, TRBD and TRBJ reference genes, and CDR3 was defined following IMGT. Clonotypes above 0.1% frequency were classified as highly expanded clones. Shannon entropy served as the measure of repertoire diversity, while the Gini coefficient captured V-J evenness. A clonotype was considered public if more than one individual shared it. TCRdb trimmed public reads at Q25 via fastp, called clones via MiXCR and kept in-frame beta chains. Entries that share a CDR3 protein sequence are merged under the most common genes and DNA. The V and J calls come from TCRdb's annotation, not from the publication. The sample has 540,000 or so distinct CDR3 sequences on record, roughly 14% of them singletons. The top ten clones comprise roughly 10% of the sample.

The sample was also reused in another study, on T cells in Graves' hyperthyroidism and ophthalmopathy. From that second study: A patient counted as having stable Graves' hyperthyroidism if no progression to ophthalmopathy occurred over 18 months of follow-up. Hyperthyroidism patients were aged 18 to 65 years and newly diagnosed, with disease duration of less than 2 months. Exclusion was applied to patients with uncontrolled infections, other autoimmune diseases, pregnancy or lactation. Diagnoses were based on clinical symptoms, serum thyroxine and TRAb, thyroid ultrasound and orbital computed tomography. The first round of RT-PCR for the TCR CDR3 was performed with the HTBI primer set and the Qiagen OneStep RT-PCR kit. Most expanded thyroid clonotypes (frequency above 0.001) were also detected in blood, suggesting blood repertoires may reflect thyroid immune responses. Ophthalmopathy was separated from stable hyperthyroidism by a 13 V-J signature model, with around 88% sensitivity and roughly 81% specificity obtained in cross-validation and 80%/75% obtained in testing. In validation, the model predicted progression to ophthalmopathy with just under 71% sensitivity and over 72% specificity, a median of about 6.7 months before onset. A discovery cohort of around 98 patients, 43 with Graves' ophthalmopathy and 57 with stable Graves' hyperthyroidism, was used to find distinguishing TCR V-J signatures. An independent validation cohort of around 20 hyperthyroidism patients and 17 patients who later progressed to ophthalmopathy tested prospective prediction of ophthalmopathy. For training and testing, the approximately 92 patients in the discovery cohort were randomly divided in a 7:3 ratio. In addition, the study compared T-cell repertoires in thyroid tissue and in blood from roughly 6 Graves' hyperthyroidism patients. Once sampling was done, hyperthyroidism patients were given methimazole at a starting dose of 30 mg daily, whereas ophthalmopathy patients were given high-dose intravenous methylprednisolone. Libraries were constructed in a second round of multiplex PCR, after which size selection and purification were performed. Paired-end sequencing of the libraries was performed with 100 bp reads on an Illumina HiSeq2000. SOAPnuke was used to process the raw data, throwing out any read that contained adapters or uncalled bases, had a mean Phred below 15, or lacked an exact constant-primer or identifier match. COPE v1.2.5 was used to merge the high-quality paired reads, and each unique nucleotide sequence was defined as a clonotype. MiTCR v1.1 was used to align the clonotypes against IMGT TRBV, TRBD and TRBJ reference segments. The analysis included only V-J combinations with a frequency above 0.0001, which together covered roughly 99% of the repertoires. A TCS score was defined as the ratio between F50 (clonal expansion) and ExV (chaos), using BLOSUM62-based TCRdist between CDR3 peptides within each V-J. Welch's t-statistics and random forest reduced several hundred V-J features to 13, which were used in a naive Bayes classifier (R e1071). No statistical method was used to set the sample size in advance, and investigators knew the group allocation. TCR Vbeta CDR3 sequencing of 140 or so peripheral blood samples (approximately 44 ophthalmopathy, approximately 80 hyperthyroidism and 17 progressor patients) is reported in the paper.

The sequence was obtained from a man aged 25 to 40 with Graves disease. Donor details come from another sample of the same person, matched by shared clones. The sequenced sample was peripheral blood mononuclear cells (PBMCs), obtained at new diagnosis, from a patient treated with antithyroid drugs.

CDR3 sequence: CASSLGRTSGRAVDEQYF. The base sequence is TGTGCCAGCAGTTTAGGAAGGACTAGCGGGAGGGCCGTCGACGAGCAGTACTTC. The chain uses TRBV28 and TRBJ2-7, and 15 bases in between align with TRBD2. Relative to germline, V is missing 2 bases and J is missing 5 bases, with 10 bases of the junction outside any gene match. Including the terminal cysteine and phenylalanine, the CDR3 comprises 18 residues. Solely the CDR3 DNA is kept, with 54 bases framed from the first base. The germline V gene sets CDR1 to MDHEN and CDR2 to SYDVKM.